Below, 32 T cell receptor beta chains from the same sample are listed, as sequenced in a study of T cells in Graves' hyperthyroidism and ophthalmopathy. The investigators amplified TCR beta CDR3 regions from RNA transcripts. The HTBI primer set was used in a first-round RT-PCR of the TCR CDR3. TCRdb recomputed calls from the multiplex PCR reads with MiXCR, one row per CDR3 protein. The table records about 400,000 distinct CDR3 sequences, more than 12% of them present only once. The specimen was blood. The receptors stem from a woman between 25 and 40 years old with Graves' hyperthyroidism.

This clonotype was seen at least ten times. This CDR3 is CSAKGLAGTYEQYF. The CDR3 region has the DNA TGCAGTGCAAAGGGACTAGCGGGGACCTACGAGCAGTACTTC. The rearrangement uses TRBV20-1 and TRBJ2-7; 13 nucleotides line up with TRBD2. The CDR3 has 14 residues. CDR1 is DFQATT, CDR2 SNEGSKA, per germline (reference sequence). V was clipped by 6 bases and J by 2 bases; unmatched bases: 4.

This clonotype was seen ten or more times. This chain uses TRBV12-3 or TRBV12-4 with TRBJ1-1; D gene uncertain. CDR3 size: 12 residues. Trimming cost V 3 bases and J 3 bases, with 5 bases left between them. The CDR3 bases are TGTGCCAGCAGTTTTCAGTACACTGAAGCTTTCTTT. It encodes CASSFQYTEAFF.

On this clonotype: It is likely a read error, because the conserved phenylalanine at the end of the CDR3 is missing. The chain carries TRBV20-1 and TRBJ2-7, with 7 bases identical to TRBD2. Germline CDR1 reads DFQATT; CDR2 reads SNEGSKA (reference sequence). V dropped 6 bases and J dropped 4; count of bases not matched to a gene: 12. CDR3 length: 14 amino acids. Written as DNA, the CDR3 is TGCAGTGCGACCACCCTAGCGGACCGATACGAGCAGTACCTC. It encodes CSATTLADRYEQYL.

This clonotype was seen more than once but under ten times. This chain joins TRBV4-1 and TRBJ2-7; tentatively, D is TRBD1 or TRBD2 (5 bases each). This CDR3 is built from 14 residues. Germline CDR1 reads MGHRA; CDR2 reads YSYEKL. V dropped 3 bases and J dropped 1 base, with 10 bases sitting between them. CDR3 protein: CASSQSGGSYEQYF. The CDR3 DNA reads as TGCGCCAGCAGCCAGAGTGGGGGTTCCTACGAGCAGTACTTC.

This clonotype was counted ten times or more. This chain joins TRBV18 and TRBJ1-4; 7 nucleotides line up with TRBD1. Trimming cost V 6 bases and J 6 bases; bases outside gene matches: 13. The CDR3 is made up of 16 amino acids. CDR1 is KGHSH, CDR2 LQKENI, per germline. The CDR3 loop is CASSPRDSRRDEKLFF. Here the CDR3 DNA reads TGTGCCAGCTCTCCCCGGGACAGCAGGAGAGATGAAAAACTGTTTTTT. The entire variable domain, with the rest obtained from reference TRBV18 and TRBJ1-4, is as follows: NAGVMQNPRHLVRRRGQEARLRCSPMKGHSHVYWYRQLPEEGLKFMVYLQKENIIDESGMPKERFSAEFPKEGPSILRIQQVVRGDSAAYFCASSPRDSRRDEKLFFGSGTQLSVL.

V usage is TRBV15 and J usage is TRBJ1-1; no clear D. Germline V CDR1 and CDR2: LNHNV, YYDKDF (reference sequence). Deletions cut 9 bases from V and 4 bases from J, with 15 bases between. The CDR3 runs 13 residues. The CDR3 loop is CATSPRQTTEAFF. CDR3 DNA sequence: TGTGCCACTTCCCCCCGTCAAACCACTGAAGCTTTCTTT.

The chain employs TRBV20-1 and TRBJ1-1; tentatively, D is TRBD1 (5 bases). Germline V gene lookup returns CDR1 DFQATT and CDR2 SNEGSKA (reference sequence). The CDR3 runs 11 residues. Trimming took 3 bases from V and 11 from J, leaving 13 bases between them. The CDR3 bases are TGCAGTGCTAGGGTCGGGACCCAGGCTTTCTTT. Protein sequence: CSARVGTQAFF.

V is TRBV28 and J is TRBJ2-2; D is unclear. Germline loops: CDR1 MDHEN, CDR2 SYDVKM. The CDR3 loop spans 15 amino acids. The germline V and J ends were trimmed by 6 bases and 0 bases, with 11 bases remaining between them. The CDR3 region has the DNA TGTGCCAGCAGCATAAGGTTGGCGAACACCGGGGAGCTGTTTTTT. Translated, it gives CASSIRLANTGELFF. The whole variable domain, remainder taken from reference TRBV28 and TRBJ2-2, is DVKVTQSSRYLVKRTGEKVFLECVQDMDHENMFWYRQDPGLGLRLIYFSYDVKMKEKGDIPEGYSVSREKKERFSLILESASTNQTSMYLCASSIRLANTGELFFGEGSRLTVL.

This clonotype has a count of ten or more. The chain recombines TRBV20-1 with TRBJ2-5; 8 bases map to TRBD2. Looked up from germline, CDR1 is DFQATT and CDR2 is SNEGSKA (reference sequence). This CDR3 has 15 amino acids. The V gene end was trimmed by 6 bases and the J gene end by 5 bases; junction bases not matched to a gene: 14. CDR3 sequence reads: CSAWLSAGGGETQYF. The CDR3 nucleotides are TGCAGTGCCTGGCTGTCTGCGGGAGGAGGGGAGACCCAGTACTTC.

This clonotype was recorded at least ten times. The V and J genes are TRBV4-1 and TRBJ2-2; D remains ambiguous. The CDR3 covers 13 residues. Germline V gene data show CDR1 as MGHRA and CDR2 as YSYEKL. Trimming removed 1 base at V and 8 bases at J, with 8 bases between. DNA of the CDR3: TGCGCCAGCAGCCAAGTCTCTCCTGGGGAGCTGTTTTTT. It encodes CASSQVSPGELFF.

This clonotype was seen a few times. This chain links TRBV2 with TRBJ1-5, with D uncertain. V lost 6 bases to trimming and J lost 0 bases, with 9 bases between them. This CDR3 region has 14 residues. Germline CDR1 reads SNHLY; CDR2 reads FYNNEI. The CDR3: CASSLGNSNQPQHF. As DNA, the CDR3 is TGTGCCAGCAGCCTAGGGAATAGCAATCAGCCCCAGCATTTT.

The genes are TRBV30 and TRBJ2-7, with 9 nucleotides matching TRBD1. The trim removed 2 bases at V and 1 base at J, leaving 6 bases unmatched. Germline CDR1 and CDR2: GTSNPN and SVGIG (reference sequence). The CDR3 extends over 15 amino acids. This CDR3 is CAWSSPQGASYEQYF. CDR3 nucleotides: TGTGCCTGGAGTAGCCCACAGGGGGCGTCCTACGAGCAGTACTTC.

This clonotype came up a few times. V and J are TRBV28 and TRBJ1-6, with no clear D. V dropped 4 bases and J dropped 0 bases, with 10 bases sitting between them. This CDR3 is built from 16 residues. Germline V gives CDR1 MDHEN, CDR2 SYDVKM. The CDR3 loop is CASSSQSPSYNSPLHF. The CDR3 DNA reads TGTGCCAGCAGTTCACAGTCTCCCTCCTATAATTCACCCCTCCACTTT.

Ten or more counts support this clonotype. This chain connects TRBV3-1 to TRBJ2-1, with D perhaps TRBD2 (6 bases). The CDR3 is 13 residues long. Germline-derived CDR1 and CDR2 are LGHDT and YNNKEL (reference sequence). The germline V and J ends were trimmed by 3 bases and 9 bases, with 12 bases remaining between them. CDR3: CASSHTTGVEQFF. The CDR3 DNA sequence: TGTGCCAGCAGCCATACCACGGGAGTTGAGCAGTTCTTC.

V is TRBV27 and J is TRBJ2-7; 9 bases are a match to TRBD1. V dropped 6 bases and J dropped 4; count of bases not matched to a gene: 13. This CDR3 is built from 16 residues. The germline V gene encodes CDR1 MNHEY and CDR2 SMNVEV (reference sequence). DNA of the CDR3: TGTGCCAGCAGCCTCTCTGGGGGACAGGGCATGTACGAGCAGTACTTC. Encoded protein: CASSLSGGQGMYEQYF.

This clonotype appeared a few times. This sequence joins TRBV5-8 and TRBJ1-4, with TRBD1 as a possible D gene (5 bases). The CDR3 is 13 residues long. V was cut by 4 bases and J by 6 bases, with 10 bases left in between. Looked up from germline, CDR1 is SGHTS and CDR2 is YDEGEE. CDR3 nucleotides: TGTGCCAGCAGCCGATGGGACGATGAAAAACTGTTTTTT. The encoded protein is CASSRWDDEKLFF.

The rearrangement uses TRBV15 and TRBJ2-3, with 8 nucleotides matching TRBD2. CDR1 LNHNV and CDR2 YYDKDF come from the germline V gene (reference sequence). CDR3 length: 16 residues. V shed 4 bases and J 0 bases; nucleotides not matched to a gene: 6. In DNA form, the CDR3 reads TGTGCCACCAGCAAGGGACTAGGAGGGAGCACAGATACGCAGTATTTT. This encodes CATSKGLGGSTDTQYF. Together with reference TRBV15 and TRBJ2-3, the CDR3 gives the full variable domain: DAMVIQNPRYQVTQFGKPVTLSCSQTLNHNVMYWYQQKSSQAPKLLFHYYDKDFNNEADTPDNFQSRRPNTSFCFLDIRSPGLGDTAMYLCATSKGLGGSTDTQYFGPGTRLTVL.

This clonotype showed up just a few times. The chain combines TRBV4-1 with TRBJ2-7; 8 nucleotides agree with TRBD2. Germline lookup yields CDR1 MGHRA and CDR2 YSYEKL. The CDR3 spans 18 residues. The junction had 18 bases not matched to a gene; V was cut back by 3 bases and J by 5 bases. The CDR3 coding sequence is TGCGCCAGCAGCCATGACCCGGCCGGGACTAGGCAATTCCACGAGCAGTACTTC. Its protein is CASSHDPAGTRQFHEQYF.

The genes are TRBV5-5 and TRBJ2-1; 12 bases are a match to TRBD2. Germline-derived CDR1 and CDR2 are SGHKS and YYEKEE (reference sequence). The ends lost 1 base at V and 5 bases at J; junction bases unmatched: 7. There are 17 residues in the CDR3. CDR3 in amino acids: CASSLKASGRVNNEQFF. Here the CDR3 DNA reads TGTGCCAGCAGCTTGAAGGCTAGCGGGAGGGTTAACAATGAGCAGTTCTTC. The full variable domain, rest sourced from reference TRBV5-5 and TRBJ2-1, is DAGVTQSPTHLIKTRGQQVTLRCSPISGHKSVSWYQQVLGQGPQFIFQYYEKEERGRGNFPDRFSARQFPNYSSELNVNALLLGDSALYLCASSLKASGRVNNEQFFGPGTRLTVL.

This clonotype was observed once. V and J are TRBV19 and TRBJ1-3, with D uncertain. Germline V gene lookup returns CDR1 LNHDA and CDR2 SQIVND (reference sequence). The CDR3 sequence is 13 residues long. Trimming left V 9 bases short and J 0 bases short, with 9 bases between. The CDR3 loop is CASTTGSGNTIYF. The DNA for the CDR3 is TGTGCCAGCACCACGGGCTCTGGAAACACCATATATTTT.

This clonotype was picked up many times. The J gene is TRBJ2-1, the V gene TRBV5-6; tentatively, D is TRBD1 (6 bases). Trimming removed 2 bases from V and 5 bases from J, with 17 bases in between. CDR1 SGHDT and CDR2 YYEEEE come from the germline V gene. CDR3 size: 16 residues. Here the CDR3 reads CASSLVDRSAHNEQFF. CDR3 in DNA: TGTGCCAGCAGCTTAGTCGACAGGTCGGCCCACAATGAGCAGTTCTTC.

Note on this clonotype: This may arise from a read error, as a much more abundant clone is one base away. Here the CDR3 omits its conserved ending phenylalanine or tryptophan, so a read error is the likely source. The V and J genes are TRBV20-1 and TRBJ1-1, with 7 nucleotides matching TRBD1. The CDR3 loop spans 16 amino acids. Germline loops: CDR1 DFQATT, CDR2 SNEGSKA (reference sequence). V was pared by 6 bases and J by 0 bases, with 13 bases of the junction left unmatched. In nucleotides, the CDR3 is TGCAGTGCCGCGTTGGGACAGACCTCCATGAACACTGAAGCTTTCTCT. This codes for CSAALGQTSMNTEAFS.

The V call is TRBV20-1, the J call TRBJ2-3; maybe TRBD2 (6 bases). Germline assignment: CDR1 DFQATT and CDR2 SNEGSKA (reference sequence). This CDR3 has 16 residues. V was clipped by 0 bases and J by 0 bases, with 13 bases between them. CDR3 sequence reads: CSARDMGTYSTDTQYF. The CDR3 DNA sequence: TGCAGTGCTAGAGATATGGGGACTTATAGCACAGATACGCAGTATTTT.

The chain has TRBV6-5 and TRBJ2-6; D may be TRBD1 (6 bases). CDR1 is MNHEY and CDR2 is SVGAGI in the germline V gene. The V end was cut by 0 bases, the J end by 0 bases, with 9 bases between. This CDR3 has 17 residues. As DNA, the CDR3 is TGTGCCAGCAGTTACTCGGGGGCATTCTCTGGGGCCAACGTCCTGACTTTC. It is translated as CASSYSGAFSGANVLTF.

This clonotype was seen many times. This chain joins TRBV28 and TRBJ2-1, with 8 positions matching TRBD2. CDR1 and CDR2 from the germline V gene are MDHEN and SYDVKM. V shed 7 bases, J shed 4 bases, and the junction held 6 bases outside the gene matches. The CDR3 sequence is 14 residues long. CDR3 sequence (DNA): TGTGCCAGCATCCAAGCGGGAGTTTACAATGAGCAGTTCTTC. As protein: CASIQAGVYNEQFF.

There are a few counts of this clonotype. The V gene is TRBV5-1, the J gene TRBJ2-2; TRBD1 matches at 9 bases. The germline V gene has CDR1 SGHRS and CDR2 YFSETQ. This CDR3 contains 18 residues. V trimming: 0 bases; J trimming: 6 bases; junction bases outside the gene matches: 12. In DNA form, the CDR3 reads TGCGCCAGCAGCTTGGCACCCCGGGACAGGGCCTTAGCCGGGGAGCTGTTTTTT. Its translation: CASSLAPRDRALAGELFF.

This clonotype was counted between two and nine times. V and J are TRBV3-1 and TRBJ2-1, with no clear D. CDR3 length: 18 residues. CDR1 is LGHDT and CDR2 is YNNKEL in the germline V gene (reference sequence). Trimming stripped 1 base from V and 0 bases from J, with 16 bases between. The CDR3 DNA follows: TGTGCCAGCAGCCAAGTAAACCGACGATTGAGCTCCTACAATGAGCAGTTCTTC. It codes for CASSQVNRRLSSYNEQFF.

Only one count was recorded for this clonotype. This sequence joins TRBV12-3 or TRBV12-4 and TRBJ2-1, with TRBD2 matching 12 bases. The CDR3 covers 15 residues. V lost 6 bases and J lost 8; bases outside the gene matches: 8. The CDR3 DNA reads TGTGCCAGCAGGTCGTCTCGACTAGCGGGAGATGAGCAGTTCTTC. This encodes CASRSSRLAGDEQFF.

The V call is TRBV28, the J call TRBJ1-2; 12 bases map to TRBD1. The CDR3 sequence is 16 residues long. Trimming removed 7 bases from V and 3 bases from J; junction bases left unmatched: 9. The germline V gene has CDR1 MDHEN and CDR2 SYDVKM. Written as DNA, the CDR3 is TGTGCCAGCAAAAGACACGGGACAGGGGGCGACTATGGCTACACCTTC. Residues: CASKRHGTGGDYGYTF.

This clonotype was seen repeatedly, ten times or more. V usage is TRBV11-2 and J usage is TRBJ1-4, with D uncertain. The CDR3 extends over 13 amino acids. The germline V and J ends were trimmed by 3 bases and 6 bases, with 8 bases remaining between them. Per the germline V gene, CDR1 is SGHAT and CDR2 is FQNNGV. The CDR3 DNA follows: TGTGCCAGCAGCTTGAGGAGTTATGAAAAACTGTTTTTT. Protein: CASSLRSYEKLFF.

This clonotype was detected ten times or more. The chain is built from TRBV6-1 and TRBJ2-3; D is ambiguous. The CDR3 loop spans 14 amino acids. Deletions cut 3 bases from V and 6 bases from J, with 13 bases between. Germline V gene lookup returns CDR1 MNHNS and CDR2 SASEGT. The CDR3 DNA reads TGTGCCAGCAGTGACCTAGGCCCCGCCGATACGCAGTATTTT. Encoded protein: CASSDLGPADTQYF.

In its sample, this clonotype was seen a few times. V is TRBV7-2 and J is TRBJ2-7; 7 bases align to TRBD1. This CDR3 region has 16 residues. V lost 1 base to trimming and J lost 1 base; unmatched junction nucleotides: 7. Germline V lookup: CDR1 SGHTA, CDR2 FQGNSA. CDR3 sequence reads: CASSLDLTGTSYEQYF. CDR3 nucleotide sequence: TGTGCCAGCAGCTTAGATCTGACAGGGACGTCCTACGAGCAGTACTTC.